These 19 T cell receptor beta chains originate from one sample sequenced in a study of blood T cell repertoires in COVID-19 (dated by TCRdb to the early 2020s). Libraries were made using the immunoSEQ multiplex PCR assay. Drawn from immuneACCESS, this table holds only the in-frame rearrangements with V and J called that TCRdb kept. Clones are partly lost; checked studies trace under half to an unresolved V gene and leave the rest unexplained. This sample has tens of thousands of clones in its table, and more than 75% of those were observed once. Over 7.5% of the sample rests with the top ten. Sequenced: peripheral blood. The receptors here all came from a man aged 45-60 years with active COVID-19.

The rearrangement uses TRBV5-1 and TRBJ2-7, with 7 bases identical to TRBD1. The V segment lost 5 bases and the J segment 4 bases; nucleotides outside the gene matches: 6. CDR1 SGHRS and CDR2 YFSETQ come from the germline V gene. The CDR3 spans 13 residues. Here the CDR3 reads CASRGTAGYEQYF. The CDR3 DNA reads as TGCGCCAGCAGGGGGACAGCAGGATACGAGCAGTACTTC.

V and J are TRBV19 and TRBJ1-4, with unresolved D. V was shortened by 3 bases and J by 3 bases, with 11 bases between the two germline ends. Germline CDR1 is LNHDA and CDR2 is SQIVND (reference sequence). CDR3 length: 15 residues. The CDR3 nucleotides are TGTGCCAGTAGTATGAGGGTTCTGGCTAATGAAAAACTGTTTTTT. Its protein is CASSMRVLANEKLFF.

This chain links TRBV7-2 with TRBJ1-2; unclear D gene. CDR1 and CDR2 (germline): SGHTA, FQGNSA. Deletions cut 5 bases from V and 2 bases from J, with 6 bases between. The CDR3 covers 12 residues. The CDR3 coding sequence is TGTGCCAGCAGCACCGCGAACTATGGCTACACCTTC. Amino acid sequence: CASSTANYGYTF.

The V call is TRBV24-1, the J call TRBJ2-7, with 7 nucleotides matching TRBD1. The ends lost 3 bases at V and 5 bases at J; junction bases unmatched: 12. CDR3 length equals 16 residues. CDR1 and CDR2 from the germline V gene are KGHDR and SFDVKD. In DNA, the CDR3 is TGTGCCACCAGTGATACGCCGACAGGGTATCGAGACGAGCAGTACTTC. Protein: CATSDTPTGYRDEQYF.

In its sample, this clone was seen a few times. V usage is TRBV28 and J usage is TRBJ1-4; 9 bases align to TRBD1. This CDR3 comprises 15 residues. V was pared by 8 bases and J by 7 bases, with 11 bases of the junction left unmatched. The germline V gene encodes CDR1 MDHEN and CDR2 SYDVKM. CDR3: CASLAGQGQGEKLFF. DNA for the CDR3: TGTGCCAGCCTAGCAGGACAGGGGCAGGGTGAAAAACTGTTTTTT.

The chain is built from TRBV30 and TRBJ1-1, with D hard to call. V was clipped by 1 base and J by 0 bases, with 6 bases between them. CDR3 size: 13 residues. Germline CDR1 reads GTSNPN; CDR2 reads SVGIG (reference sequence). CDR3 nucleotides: TGTGCCTGGAGTGCAGGTATGAACACTGAAGCTTTCTTT. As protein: CAWSAGMNTEAFF. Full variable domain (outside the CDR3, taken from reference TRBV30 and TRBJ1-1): SQTIHQWPATLVQPVGSPLSLECTVEGTSNPNLYWYRQAAGRGLQLLFYSVGIGQISSEVPQNLSASRPQDRQFILSSKKLLLSDSGFYLCAWSAGMNTEAFFGQGTRLTVV.

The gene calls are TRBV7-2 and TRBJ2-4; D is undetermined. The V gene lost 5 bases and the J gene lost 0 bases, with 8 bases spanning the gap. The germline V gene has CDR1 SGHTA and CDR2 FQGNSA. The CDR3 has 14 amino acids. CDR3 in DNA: TGTGCCAGCAGCGAAAGACTAGCCAAAAACATTCAGTACTTC. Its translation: CASSERLAKNIQYF.

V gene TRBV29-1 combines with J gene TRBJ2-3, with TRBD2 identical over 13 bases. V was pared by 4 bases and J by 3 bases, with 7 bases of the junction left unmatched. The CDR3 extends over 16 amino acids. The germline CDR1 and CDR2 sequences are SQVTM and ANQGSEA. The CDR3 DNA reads TGCAGCGTTGTGGGACTAGCGGGAATTGTTACAGATACGCAGTATTTT. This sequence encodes CSVVGLAGIVTDTQYF.

In DNA, the CDR3 is TGTGCCAGCAGTTTACGGTTTCCCGGACAGGCAGGCACAGATACGCAGTATTTT. Its protein product is CASSLRFPGQAGTDTQYF. V is TRBV27 and J is TRBJ2-3; TRBD1 aligns across 7 bases. Germline CDR1 and CDR2: MNHEY and SMNVEV (reference sequence). CDR3 size: 18 residues. The junction had 12 bases not matched to a gene; V was cut back by 2 bases and J by 1 base.

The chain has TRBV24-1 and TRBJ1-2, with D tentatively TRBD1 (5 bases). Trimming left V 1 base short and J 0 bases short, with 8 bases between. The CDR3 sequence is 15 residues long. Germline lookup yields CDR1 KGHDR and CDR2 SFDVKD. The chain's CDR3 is CATSDLGETNYGYTF. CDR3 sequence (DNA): TGTGCCACCAGTGATTTAGGGGAAACTAACTATGGCTACACCTTC.

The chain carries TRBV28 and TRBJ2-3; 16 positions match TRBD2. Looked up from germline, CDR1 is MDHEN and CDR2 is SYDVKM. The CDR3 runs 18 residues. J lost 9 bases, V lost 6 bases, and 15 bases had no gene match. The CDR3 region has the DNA TGTGCCAGCAGAACCCCGGGACTAGCGGGGGGGTCCCGGCGGACGCAGTATTTT. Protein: CASRTPGLAGGSRRTQYF.

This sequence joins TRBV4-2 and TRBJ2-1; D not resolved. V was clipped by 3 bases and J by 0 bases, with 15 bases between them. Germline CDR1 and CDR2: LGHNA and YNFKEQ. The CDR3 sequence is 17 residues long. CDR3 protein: CASSQASLYNSYNEQFF. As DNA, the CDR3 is TGTGCCAGCAGCCAGGCCTCCCTTTACAACTCCTACAATGAGCAGTTCTTC.

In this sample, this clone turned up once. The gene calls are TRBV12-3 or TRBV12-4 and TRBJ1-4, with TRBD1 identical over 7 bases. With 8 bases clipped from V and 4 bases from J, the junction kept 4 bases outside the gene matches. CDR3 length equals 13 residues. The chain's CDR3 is CASGTGVNEKLFF. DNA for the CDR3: TGTGCCAGCGGAACAGGGGTTAATGAAAAACTGTTTTTT.

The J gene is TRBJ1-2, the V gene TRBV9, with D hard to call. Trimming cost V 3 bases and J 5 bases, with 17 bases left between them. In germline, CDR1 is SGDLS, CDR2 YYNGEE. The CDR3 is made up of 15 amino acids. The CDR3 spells CASSENTEGGYGYTF. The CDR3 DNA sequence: TGTGCCAGCAGCGAAAACACGGAGGGCGGGTATGGCTACACCTTC.

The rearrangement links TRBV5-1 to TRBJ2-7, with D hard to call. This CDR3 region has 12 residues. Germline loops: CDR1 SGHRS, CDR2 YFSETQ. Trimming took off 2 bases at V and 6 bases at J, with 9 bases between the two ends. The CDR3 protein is CASSLDFGEQYF. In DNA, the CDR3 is TGCGCCAGCAGCTTAGACTTCGGCGAGCAGTACTTC.

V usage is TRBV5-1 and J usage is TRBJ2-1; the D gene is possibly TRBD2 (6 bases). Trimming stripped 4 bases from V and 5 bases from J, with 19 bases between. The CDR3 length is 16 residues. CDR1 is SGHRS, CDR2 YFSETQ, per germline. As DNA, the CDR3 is TGCGCCAGCAGCCCCGATGCGACTAGGTCCCACAATGAGCAGTTCTTC. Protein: CASSPDATRSHNEQFF.

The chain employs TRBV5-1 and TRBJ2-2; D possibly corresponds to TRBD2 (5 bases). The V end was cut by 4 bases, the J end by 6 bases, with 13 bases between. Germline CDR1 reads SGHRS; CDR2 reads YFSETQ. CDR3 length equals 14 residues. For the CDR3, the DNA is TGCGCCAGCAGCCCCACCATTAGCGCCGGGGAGCTGTTTTTT. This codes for CASSPTISAGELFF.

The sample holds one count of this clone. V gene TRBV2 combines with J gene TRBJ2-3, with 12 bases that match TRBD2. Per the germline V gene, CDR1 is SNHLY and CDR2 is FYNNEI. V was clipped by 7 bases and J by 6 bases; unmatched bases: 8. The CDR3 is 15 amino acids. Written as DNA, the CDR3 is TGTGCCAGCAACATACTAGCGGGGGGCCAGGATACGCAGTATTTT. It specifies CASNILAGGQDTQYF.

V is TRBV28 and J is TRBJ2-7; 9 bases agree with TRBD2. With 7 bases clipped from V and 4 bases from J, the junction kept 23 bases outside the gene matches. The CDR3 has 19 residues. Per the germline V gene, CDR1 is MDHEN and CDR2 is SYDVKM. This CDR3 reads CASKSGGRGGRAEEYEQYF. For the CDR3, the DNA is TGTGCCAGCAAATCGGGCGGTCGTGGCGGGAGGGCCGAGGAGTACGAGCAGTACTTC.